This T cell receptor beta chain was observed in a study of T-cell memory formation after mild COVID-19. Regarding the study as a whole: Unconfirmed was the SARS-CoV-2 specificity of second-wave clones that peaked on day 37.

For this clonotype: Its cognate antigen is unknown.

Trimming left V 10 bases short and J 4 bases short, with 19 bases between. This CDR3 has 15 amino acids. In germline, CDR1 is ENHRY, CDR2 SYGVKD. A 5'RACE reaction primed in the constant segment made cDNA libraries of TCR alpha and TCR beta, and these carried sample barcodes and UMIs. TCRdb passed the 5' RACE reads through MiXCR, listing each CDR3 protein once. The table has 350,000 or so distinct CDR3 sequences, 10% to 15% seen once; the top ten hold 20% to 25%. The sequencing input was PBMCs or a T cell subset sorted from them (not recorded which). This TCR derives from a man between 18 and 29 years old who had mild COVID-19 (a few samples of this study predate the infection). Cell type and time point are not known. The chain joins TRBV10-3 to TRBJ1-4; D gene ambiguous. The CDR3 loop reads CATRTVTGGNEKLFF. The CDR3 nucleotides read TGTGCCACCAGGACCGTAACCGGCGGTAATGAAAAACTGTTTTTT.